This TCR beta chain was sequenced in a study of shared clonotypes between healthy human individuals (dated by TCRdb to the early 2020s). Background for the entire study: A few men and a couple of women, aged 18 to 49 years, made up the cohort. Per donor, three plates each were used for CD4 naive and CD4 memory, two for CD8 naive, and one for CD8 memory. The study deeply sequenced blood TCR repertoires of about 5 healthy adults to estimate repertoire size and the extent of clonotype sharing between individuals. Different laboratories and diverse techniques were used to prepare libraries and sequence TCR repertoires, to increase sequencing depth and limit assay-specific biases. Between about 0.85 and 9.5 billion PBMCs per donor were obtained by leukapheresis.

Using the deep immunoSEQ assay, multiplex PCR amplified TCR CDR3 regions from genomic DNA. Extracted genomic DNA from each cell subset was distributed evenly across all wells of several immunoSEQ 96-well plates, and each plate was treated as a replicate. For sorted subsets, roughly 200 ng of genomic DNA, equivalent to around 31,000 T cell genomes, went into each replicate PCR. Purified libraries were quantified with a Qubit 3.0 fluorometer, sized on a Bioanalyzer 2100, and re-quantified with the KAPA Library Quantification kit. A separate single-read 150-cycle Illumina NextSeq 550 flow cell was used to sequence each immunoSEQ 96-well plate. The authors' pipeline ran thus. Because the immunoSEQ output held only junctional sequences and lacked quality scores, the filtering could not match the filtering applied to full-length reads. To assign V/J genes and CDR3, sequences were annotated using PyIR, a Python wrapper for IgBLAST v1.9, with IMGT germline references. Reads were filtered out if the reads had weak V/J assignments (E-value above 1e-6), no CDR3, stop codons, out-of-frame junctions, or ambiguous translated residues. V3J clonotypes were defined by identical inferred V gene, J gene, and CDR3 amino acid sequence. The percentage overlap between two repertoires was calculated by dividing the number of shared unique clonotypes by the size of the smaller repertoire. Repertoire richness was assessed with RTK rarefaction, the Chao1 estimator, and Recon v2.1 estimates of unobserved clonotypes. Generation probabilities for all TCRbeta clonotypes obtained by the gDNA method from a few donors were computed using OLGA. Imported from immuneACCESS, the table was reduced by TCRdb to in-frame sequences with V and J called. These copies leave out some clones; in studies compared against another copy, an unresolved V gene accounts for under half, and the cause of the remainder is not known. V and J calls and clone size are copied from that table; D and trimming were computed from the DNA. In this sample the table shows over a million clones, 70% to 80% of which occur a single time. Of the sample, approximately 1.5% falls within the top ten clones.

Summary of the overall study and its limitations: The genetic and exposure-history diversity represented was limited by the small number of donors. When a handful of donors were compared, the shared fraction of clonotypes was 5% to 6.5% for naive CD4, 3.5% to 4% for naive CD8, roughly 2.3% for memory CD4, and around 0.37% for memory CD8. Based on pairwise subsampling, the degree of clonotype sharing among donors was expected to be affected by sequencing depth. Sampling was limited to blood, and TCR repertoires in tissue likely differ from TCR repertoires in blood. Estimated clonotype richness was generally larger for naive than for memory subsets. Compared with non-shared clonotypes, clonotypes shared by all four sorted-subset donors had higher generation probabilities. Rarefaction of sorted-subset datasets indicated incomplete sequencing despite the large sequencing depth.

Healthy HIV-negative adults with no recently reported acute infections or vaccinations were included as donors. Only Caucasian adults living in Nashville, Tennessee, USA were represented among the donors. CD4+ T cells were enriched through magnetic negative selection, after which naive cells were positively selected on CD45RA and the remaining negative fraction served as the memory subset. Blood was collected by leukapheresis, and PBMCs were isolated by Ficoll-Histopaque density gradient centrifugation and then cryopreserved in liquid nitrogen vapor phase. Analytical flow cytometry was used to check the purity and quantity of each magnetically sorted T cell population. Genomic DNA was isolated from every sorted fraction and measured by UV absorbance on a Nanodrop 2000c. The CDR3 contains 14 residues, cysteine and phenylalanine counted. Just the 42-base CDR3 DNA is kept, in frame starting at base 1. V is cut by 2 bases and J by 7 bases, and the space between the germline ends is 14 bases. The germline V gene (reference sequence) yields GTSNPN for CDR1 and SVGIG for CDR2.

As for this clone: Its antigen is currently not known. No much larger clonotype is one base removed from it; base qualities were not supplied.

Here the chain combines TRBV30 and TRBJ2-2, with the D gene uncertain. This sequence was found in a man younger than 30 in good health. Sequencing was done on a sample of memory CD4+ T cells sorted from blood. In the paper's terms, the cell subset or site label means: CD45RA-negative fraction. The nucleotide sequence reads TGTGCCTGGAGTCAGTTGATTAAAAACGGGGAGCTGTTTTTT. Its protein is CAWSQLIKNGELFF.